This section outlines one T cell receptor (beta chain) sequence together with its context. Its antigen remains unknown. CDR3 and TCR beta VDJ profiling relied on a genomic DNA template. MiXCR was run by TCRdb on the reads, yielding one entry per CDR3 protein. The sample holds just over 400,000 distinct CDR3 sequences, 55% to 70% seen once. Germline-derived CDR1 and CDR2 are SGDLS and YYNGEE. Germline trimming cut 4 bases from V and 2 bases from J; bases unmatched to any gene: 7. CDR3 length equals 15 residues. This sample was included in a study of CD8+CD57+ T cells in acquired aplastic anemia. Study-wide background: 3.2 ug was the average amount of DNA from sorted CD4+ and CD8+ cells. Researchers reported that healthy donors averaged about 9.8 million reads for CD4+ cells. Findings of the study overall: There were 25 to 35 CD8+ CDR3 sequences that occurred in both patients and controls. CD8+ Simpson's diversity did not differ significantly between patients and controls.

The chain links TRBV9 to TRBJ2-7; 9 positions agree with TRBD1. The source of this sequence is a human donor in good health, serving as a control. Source material: sorted CD4+, CD8+, or CD8+CD57+ T cells (not recorded which) from PBMCs. In DNA, the CDR3 is TGTGCCAGCAGCACCGGGACAGGGATTGCCTACGAGCAGTACTTC. It is translated as CASSTGTGIAYEQYF. Drawing the rest from reference TRBV9 and TRBJ2-7, the complete variable domain is DSGVTQTPKHLITATGQRVTLRCSPRSGDLSVYWYQQSLDQGLQFLIQYYNGEERAKGNILERFSAQQFPDLHSELNLSSLELGDSALYFCASSTGTGIAYEQYFGPGTRLTVT.